This T cell receptor (beta chain) was obtained from a study of T-cell reconstitution after alpha-beta-depleted transplantation in children. V was clipped by 10 bases and J by 5 bases, with 11 bases between them. CDR1 and CDR2 from the germline V gene are SNHLY and FYNNEI. The CDR3 consists of 12 residues. TCRbeta library construction was performed incorporating unique molecular identifiers. From the PCR reads, TCRdb called clonotypes with MiXCR, one entry per CDR3 protein. The sample consists of hundreds of thousands of distinct CDR3 sequences, about a sixth of them appearing once. Source: PBMCs from the stem cell graft donor, taken from the stem cell graft. The genes are TRBV2 and TRBJ2-2; TRBD2 might be the D (6 bases). The clonotype was recovered from a human donor who donated a stem cell graft to a child with acute lymphoblastic leukemia. This CDR3 reads CATSRGTGELFF. For the CDR3, the DNA is TGTGCCACCAGCCGGGGGACCGGGGAGCTGTTTTTT.